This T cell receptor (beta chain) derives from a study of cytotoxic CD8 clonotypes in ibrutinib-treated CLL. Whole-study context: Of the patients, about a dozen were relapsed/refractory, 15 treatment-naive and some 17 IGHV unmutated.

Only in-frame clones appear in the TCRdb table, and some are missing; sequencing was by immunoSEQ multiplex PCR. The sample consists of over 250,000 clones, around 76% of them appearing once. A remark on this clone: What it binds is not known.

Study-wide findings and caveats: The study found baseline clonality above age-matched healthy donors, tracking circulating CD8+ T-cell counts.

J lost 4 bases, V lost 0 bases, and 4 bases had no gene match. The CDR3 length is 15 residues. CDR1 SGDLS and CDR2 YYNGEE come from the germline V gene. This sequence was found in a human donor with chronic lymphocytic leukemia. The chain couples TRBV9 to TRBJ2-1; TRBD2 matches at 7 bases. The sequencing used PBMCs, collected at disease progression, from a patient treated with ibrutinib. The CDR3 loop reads CASSVVAGEYNEQFF. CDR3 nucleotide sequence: TGTGCCAGCAGCGTAGTTGCGGGGGAGTACAATGAGCAGTTCTTC.